The clone carrying this T cell receptor beta chain was seen a few times. The entry originates in a study of T-cell memory formation after mild COVID-19. A single record per CDR3 protein comes from TCRdb applying MiXCR to the 5' RACE reads. The sample consists of some 190,000 distinct CDR3 sequences, roughly 17% of them appearing once. The CDR3 runs 14 residues. Per germline, CDR1 KGHDR and CDR2 SFDVKD. V was pared by 4 bases and J by 5 bases, with 11 bases between. This chain connects TRBV24-1 to TRBJ2-1, with D possibly matching TRBD2 (5 bases). Sequenced material: PBMCs or a T cell subset sorted from them (not recorded which). The sequence derives from an adult woman who had mild COVID-19 (a few samples of this study predate the infection). Cell type and time point are not known. The CDR3: CATSELGFDNEQFF. CDR3 nucleotides: TGTGCCACCAGTGAACTAGGGTTTGACAATGAGCAGTTCTTC.